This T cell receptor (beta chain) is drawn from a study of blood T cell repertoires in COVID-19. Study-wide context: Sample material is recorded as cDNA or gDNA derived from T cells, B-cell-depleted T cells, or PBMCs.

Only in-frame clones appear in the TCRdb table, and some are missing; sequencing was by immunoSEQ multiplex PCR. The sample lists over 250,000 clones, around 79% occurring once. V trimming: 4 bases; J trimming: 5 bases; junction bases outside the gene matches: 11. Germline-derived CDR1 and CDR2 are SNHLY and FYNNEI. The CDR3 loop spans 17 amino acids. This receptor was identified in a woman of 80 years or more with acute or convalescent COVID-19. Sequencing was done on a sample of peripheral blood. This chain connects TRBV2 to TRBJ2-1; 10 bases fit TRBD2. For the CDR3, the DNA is TGTGCCAGCAGTGTTAGCGGGAGGCCCCCGTGGGACAATGAGCAGTTCTTC. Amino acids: CASSVSGRPPWDNEQFF.